The 3 T cell receptor beta chains given below trace back to one sample, sequenced in a study of blood T cells in healthy people across ages. PCR was performed a second time for roughly 7 to 12 cycles using a sample-barcoded 5' primer and a J-beta primer mix. Each CDR3 protein gets one entry after TCRdb re-called the 5' RACE reads with MiXCR. The table has approximately 770,000 distinct CDR3 sequences, more than 45% seen once. The sample consisted of blood. These TCRs come from a man aged 25-40 years in good health.

The CDR3, as DNA: TGTGCCAGCAGTGGAGGGACAGGGCATTATTACGAGCAGTACTTC. Amino acids: CASSGGTGHYYEQYF. The V gene is TRBV6-1, the J gene TRBJ2-5; 9 bases agree with TRBD1. The J call may be incorrect, as the DNA end agrees better with TRBJ2-7. This CDR3 region has 15 residues. Germline values: CDR1 MNHNS, CDR2 SASEGT.

The chain links TRBV20-1 to TRBJ2-7; D gene ambiguous. The J call may not be correct, given that the DNA end is closer to TRBJ2-4. The CDR3 is 12 amino acids. Germline CDR1 is DFQATT and CDR2 is SNEGSKA (reference sequence). The DNA of the CDR3 is TGCAGTGCTAGGCTAATTGCGCACATTCAGTACTTC. Translation gives CSARLIAHIQYF.

The rearrangement uses TRBV7-3 and TRBJ2-1; D gene ambiguous. The V end lost 0 bases, the J end lost 3 bases, and 12 bases lay between the germline ends. This CDR3 has 16 residues. Per germline, CDR1 SGHTA and CDR2 FQGTGA. CDR3 in amino acids: CASSLTSGTNYNEQFF. For the CDR3, the DNA is TGTGCCAGCAGCTTAACTTCTGGAACAAACTACAATGAGCAGTTCTTC.